The sequence of this T cell receptor (beta chain) was determined in a study of cytomegalovirus exposure and HLA in healthy donors. Study-level results: Earlier findings revealed that most TCR beta V segments proved productive either about 87% or about 30% of the time.

With regard to this clone: Antigen unknown.

PCR primers comprised 60 Vbeta and 13 Jbeta primers. Assay used: immunoSEQ multiplex PCR; TCRdb lists only in-frame clones, some missing. The sample has some 150,000 clones, 70% to 85% seen once. CDR3 size: 12 residues. V was pared by 1 base and J by 4 bases, with 4 bases between. The germline V gene has CDR1 MNHNS and CDR2 SASEGT. The chain couples TRBV6-1 to TRBJ1-2; D gene uncertain. Sequencing was performed on PBMCs. The TCR comes from a woman aged 45-65 years in good health and CMV-seropositive. The chain's CDR3 is CASSEDTYGYTF. As DNA, the CDR3 is TGTGCCAGCAGTGAAGACACCTATGGCTACACCTTC.